In its sample, the clone carrying this TCR beta chain was seen many times. Its antigen is undetermined. This record comes from a study of regulatory T cells in long-lasting Graves disease. Whole-study results and caveats: Persistent Graves' disease cases displayed lower TCR diversity than newly diagnosed ones.

The time point is: newly diagnosed GD, antithyroid drugs for less than 3 months. From PBMCs, RNA was extracted and then used to make the TCR library. In building TCR beta libraries, iRepertoire HTBI primers were used together with Arm-PCR of CDR3 regions. TCRdb re-derived calls from the multiplex PCR reads in MiXCR, one entry per CDR3 protein. This table has around 400,000 distinct CDR3 sequences, roughly a sixth appearing once. The TCR comes from a female donor with Graves disease. This material consisted of peripheral blood mononuclear cells (PBMCs), taken at new diagnosis, from a patient treated with antithyroid drugs.

CDR3 protein: CASFPLKGGNQPQHF. The CDR3 bases are TGTGCCAGCTTCCCACTCAAGGGTGGCAATCAGCCCCAGCATTTT. The V and J genes are TRBV28 and TRBJ1-5; D is unresolved. V gave up 8 bases and J gave up 2 bases, with 16 bases separating them. The CDR3 loop spans 15 amino acids. The V gene's germline CDR1 is MDHEN and CDR2 SYDVKM.